These 16 T cell receptor beta chains came from one sample sequenced in a study of blood T cell repertoires in COVID-19. Clones were sequenced by immunoSEQ multiplex PCR, and TCRdb holds only the in-frame ones, with some missing. The table lists a few hundred thousand clones, roughly 80% of them singletons. The source material was PBMCs or T cells enriched from blood (not recorded which). These receptors were obtained from a middle-aged man who had been exposed to COVID-19.

The V gene is TRBV7-3, the J gene TRBJ1-2; 9 nucleotides align to TRBD1. Germline lookup yields CDR1 SGHTA and CDR2 FQGTGA. The CDR3 contains 15 residues. V gave up 4 bases and J gave up 8 bases; unmatched junction bases: 11. CDR3 loop: CASSSTGGTGMGYTF. The CDR3 DNA follows: TGTGCCAGCAGCTCTACAGGGGGCACGGGAATGGGCTACACCTTC.

This chain uses TRBV7-8 with TRBJ2-5, with TRBD2 identical over 9 bases. The V and J ends lost 1 base and 0 bases, in that order; junction bases with no gene match: 3. The CDR3 extends over 16 amino acids. The germline CDR1 and CDR2 sequences are SGHVS and FQNEAQ. The CDR3: CASSLGLAEYQETQYF. The CDR3 DNA reads TGTGCCAGCAGCTTAGGACTAGCGGAGTACCAAGAGACCCAGTACTTC.

The chain carries TRBV7-8 and TRBJ1-2, with D possibly matching TRBD1 (5 bases). CDR1 and CDR2 (germline): SGHVS, FQNEAQ. V lost 6 bases to trimming and J lost 0 bases, with 11 bases between them. The CDR3 runs to 14 residues. The CDR3 reads CASSTGGTNYGYTF. The CDR3 DNA reads TGTGCCAGCAGTACAGGCGGAACTAACTATGGCTACACCTTC.

The V and J genes are TRBV5-1 and TRBJ2-2, with D tentatively TRBD2 (6 bases). CDR1 and CDR2 (germline): SGHRS, YFSETQ. V shed 0 bases and J shed 7 bases, with 10 bases lying between them. CDR3 length: 14 amino acids. In DNA form, the CDR3 reads TGCGCCAGCAGCTTGGAACTAGCTGGCGGGGAGCTGTTTTTT. It codes for CASSLELAGGELFF.

In the case of this clone: A read error may account for a junction end that differs from germline. This specimen includes other DNA sequences encoding the same CDR3. The CDR3: CASSLTTGGTYEQYF. The CDR3 bases are TGCGCCAGTAGCTTGACAACAGGGGGAACCTACGAGCAGTACTTC. The rearrangement joins TRBV5-1 to TRBJ2-7; 8 bases are a match to TRBD1. CDR1 is SGHRS and CDR2 is YFSETQ in the germline V gene. This CDR3 has 15 residues. The full variable domain, with the rest looked up from reference TRBV5-1 and TRBJ2-7, is KAGVTQTPRYLIKTRGQQVTLSCSPISGHRSVSWYQQTPGQGLQFLFEYFSETQRNKGNFPGRFSGRQFSNSRSEMNVSTLELGDSALYLCASSLTTGGTYEQYFGPGTRLTVT.

The chain is built from TRBV5-1 and TRBJ1-1; D gene unclear. V lost 1 base and J 6 bases, leaving 10 bases between the germline ends. Germline V gene sequence: CDR1 SGHRS, CDR2 YFSETQ. CDR3 length equals 13 residues. As DNA, the CDR3 is TGCGCCAGCAGCTTGTCGAGTGAGGCTGAAGCTTTCTTT. Translating gives CASSLSSEAEAFF. The variable domain in full, with the rest retrieved from reference TRBV5-1 and TRBJ1-1, is KAGVTQTPRYLIKTRGQQVTLSCSPISGHRSVSWYQQTPGQGLQFLFEYFSETQRNKGNFPGRFSGRQFSNSRSEMNVSTLELGDSALYLCASSLSSEAEAFFGQGTRLTVV.

For the CDR3, the DNA is TGTGCCAGCAGCTCAGGGACAGGGGTCAATGAGCAGTTCTTC. Its protein is CASSSGTGVNEQFF. This chain uses TRBV13 with TRBJ2-1; TRBD1 matches at 10 bases. The germline V gene encodes CDR1 PRHDT and CDR2 FYEKMQ (reference sequence). The CDR3 length is 14 residues. After removal of 4 bases from V and 6 bases from J, the junction contained 3 bases not matched to a gene.

The chain employs TRBV6-6 and TRBJ1-2, with D uncertain. The CDR3 length is 17 residues. Germline lookup yields CDR1 MNHNY and CDR2 SVGAGI (reference sequence). Trimming took 5 bases from V and 4 from J, leaving 23 bases between them. The CDR3 coding sequence is TGTGCCAGCAGTCCTCAGGTAGGGCAGCCGGACTCCTATGGCTACACCTTC. Its protein product is CASSPQVGQPDSYGYTF.

This clone showed up just once. CDR3 coding DNA: TGTGCCAGCAGCTTACAGGGCCCGAATTCACCCCTCCACTTT. Encoded protein: CASSLQGPNSPLHF. The genes are TRBV3-1 (or the pseudogene TRBV3-2) and TRBJ1-6, with a possible D match to TRBD1 (6 bases). The CDR3 runs to 14 residues. With 5 bases removed from V and 7 bases from J, the gap between germline ends came to 12 bases. Per germline, CDR1 LGHDT and CDR2 YNNKEL (reference sequence).

V is TRBV10-3 and J is TRBJ2-3; D possibly corresponds to TRBD1 (6 bases). The germline V gene encodes CDR1 ENHRY and CDR2 SYGVKD. V was trimmed by 6 bases and J by 5 bases, leaving 15 bases between them. There are 14 residues in the CDR3. The CDR3, as DNA: TGTGCCATCAGGCCGGACAGCGAAGGAGATACGCAGTATTTT. Its translation: CAIRPDSEGDTQYF.

J is TRBJ2-5 and V is TRBV24-1, with 14 bases aligning to TRBD2. J was trimmed by 5 bases and V by 4 bases; bases with no gene match: 14. The germline gives CDR1 KGHDR, CDR2 SFDVKD. The CDR3 is 19 amino acids. The CDR3, as DNA: TGTGCCACCAGTGACCCGACTAGCGGGAGGGCCGGTGGTGCGGAGACCCAGTACTTC. It is translated as CATSDPTSGRAGGAETQYF.

This chain joins TRBV6-1 and TRBJ1-2, with TRBD1 matching 8 bases. Trimming removed 1 base from V and 8 bases from J; junction bases left unmatched: 6. CDR1 and CDR2 from the germline V gene are MNHNS and SASEGT. The CDR3 totals 14 residues. CDR3 sequence: CASSEGTGMQGYTF. As DNA, the CDR3 is TGTGCCAGCAGTGAAGGGACAGGGATGCAGGGCTACACCTTC.

About this clone itself: Distinct nucleotide sequences in the sample also encode this CDR3. V usage is TRBV30 and J usage is TRBJ2-2; possibly TRBD1 for D (6 bases). This CDR3 region has 13 residues. Trimming stripped 3 bases from V and 1 base from J, with 6 bases between. Germline CDR1 and CDR2: GTSNPN and SVGIG (reference sequence). The CDR3 bases are TGTGCCTGGAGCAGGGGGAACACCGGGGAGCTGTTTTTT. Translated: CAWSRGNTGELFF.

The count of this clone is one. The J gene is TRBJ1-2, the V gene TRBV5-5, with D perhaps matching TRBD1 (5 bases). Germline V gene sequence: CDR1 SGHKS, CDR2 YYEKEE (reference sequence). There are 16 residues in the CDR3. V lost 4 bases and J 7 bases, leaving 23 bases between the germline ends. The CDR3 coding sequence is TGTGCCAGCAGCCTTCTCCTGGAGCCCGGGGGAGGTGGCTACACCTTC. Translating it yields CASSLLLEPGGGGYTF.

This chain joins TRBV18 and TRBJ2-1, with D unresolved. The CDR3 loop spans 12 amino acids. Germline CDR1 and CDR2: KGHSH and LQKENI. V was clipped by 3 bases and J by 6 bases, with 6 bases between them. CDR3 in amino acids: CASSPLSNEQFF. The CDR3 nucleotides read TGTGCCAGCTCACCCCTCTCCAATGAGCAGTTCTTC.

This clone came up a few times. The rearrangement joins TRBV9 to TRBJ2-1; 7 positions agree with TRBD2. Germline values: CDR1 SGDLS, CDR2 YYNGEE. CDR3 size: 12 residues. The J segment lost 6 bases and the V segment lost 7 bases, leaving 4 bases of the junction unmatched. In DNA, the CDR3 is TGTGCCAGCCGGGGCGGGAGCAATGAGCAGTTCTTC. It translates to CASRGGSNEQFF.